This T cell receptor beta chain came from a study of T-cell memory formation after mild COVID-19. Broader study findings: CD4/CD8 balance held among clones contracting day 15 to 85, and later expanders leaned CD4+. Memory cells collected pre-infection included some clones that later responded, suggesting cross-reactive memory joined. Unconfirmed was the SARS-CoV-2 specificity of second-wave clones that peaked on day 37.

TCRdb passed the 5' RACE reads through MiXCR, listing each CDR3 protein once. The data contain a few hundred thousand distinct CDR3 sequences, over 15% of them seen just once; the ten biggest clones take up 23%. Trimming cost V 2 bases and J 3 bases, with 20 bases left between them. CDR3 length: 17 residues. Germline V gene lookup returns CDR1 SGDLS and CDR2 YYNGEE. This clonotype was counted only a few times. What it binds is unknown. The source is a man aged 18 to 29 who had mild COVID-19 (a few samples of this study predate the infection). Cell type and time point are not known. V gene TRBV9 combines with J gene TRBJ1-2; weak D call: TRBD1 (5 bases). The sequenced sample consisted of PBMCs or a T cell subset sorted from them (not recorded which). The CDR3 sequence is CASSVRRVGPGDYGYTF. DNA of the CDR3: TGTGCCAGCAGCGTTCGGCGCGTGGGGCCCGGGGACTATGGCTACACCTTC.